The clone carrying this TCR beta chain was seen just once. Its antigen is as yet unknown. This specimen comes from a study of blood T cells in healthy people across ages. Ten milliliters of peripheral blood were drawn from each donor into EDTA-treated tubes. The CDR3 loop spans 15 amino acids. Losses at the gene ends were 7 bases for V and 0 bases for J; bases not matched to a gene: 7. The V gene's germline CDR1 is DFQATT and CDR2 SNEGSKA (reference sequence). Together with a sample-barcoded 5' primer, a J-beta primer mix was included in a second PCR lasting 7 to 11 cycles. Researchers report that a template-switch adaptor with 12 random nucleotides tagged each cDNA molecule. TCRdb re-derived calls from the 5' RACE reads in MiXCR, one entry per CDR3 protein. The table lists 1,800,000 or so distinct CDR3 sequences, roughly two fifths of them singletons. Regarding the study as a whole: CMV status of donors was unknown, possibly confounding expanded clonotype changes. More naive CD4+ cells and higher diversity were found in long-lived than in aged donors.

The clonotype comes from a human donor in good health. The gene calls are TRBV20-1 and TRBJ2-5, with 11 bases matching TRBD2. The sample consisted of blood. In DNA form, the CDR3 reads TGCAGTGGAACTAGCGGGGGCCAACACCAAGAGACCCAGTACTTC. Encoded protein: CSGTSGGQHQETQYF.